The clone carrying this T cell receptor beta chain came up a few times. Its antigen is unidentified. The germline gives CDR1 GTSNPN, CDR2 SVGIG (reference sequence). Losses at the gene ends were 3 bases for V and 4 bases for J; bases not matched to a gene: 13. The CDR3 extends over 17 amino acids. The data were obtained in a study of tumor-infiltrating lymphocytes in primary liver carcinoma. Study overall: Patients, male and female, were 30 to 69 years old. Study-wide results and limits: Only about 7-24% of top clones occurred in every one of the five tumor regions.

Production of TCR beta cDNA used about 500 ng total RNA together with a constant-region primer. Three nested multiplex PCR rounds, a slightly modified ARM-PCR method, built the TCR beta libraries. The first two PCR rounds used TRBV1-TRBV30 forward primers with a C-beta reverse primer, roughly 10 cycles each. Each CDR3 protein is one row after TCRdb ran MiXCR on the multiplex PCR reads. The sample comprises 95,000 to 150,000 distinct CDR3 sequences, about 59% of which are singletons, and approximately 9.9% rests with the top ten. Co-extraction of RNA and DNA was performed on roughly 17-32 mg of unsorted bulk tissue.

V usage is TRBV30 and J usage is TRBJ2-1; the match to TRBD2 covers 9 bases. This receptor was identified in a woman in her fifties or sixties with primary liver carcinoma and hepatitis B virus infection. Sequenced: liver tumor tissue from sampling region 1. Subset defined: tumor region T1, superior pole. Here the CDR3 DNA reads TGTGCCTGGAGCCATCACCTCGGACTAGCGAGATACAATGAGCAGTTCTTC. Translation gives CAWSHHLGLARYNEQFF.